The sequence of this T cell receptor (beta chain) was determined in a study of CD8 T cells in ankylosing spondylitis. Trimming cost V 4 bases and J 9 bases, with 20 bases left between them. In germline, CDR1 is SGHRS, CDR2 YFSETQ. The CDR3 totals 15 residues. This clonotype was seen repeatedly, ten times or more. Antigen specificity is unknown. Study-level points and caveats: Relatively scarce in peripheral blood, disease-linked clones were CD8+. Several highly homologous variants made up a TCR beta motif, and this motif appeared characteristic of ankylosing spondylitis blood.

By quantitative 5'-RACE with molecular barcodes, the TCR beta libraries were made. In TCRdb, the 5' RACE reads were re-called with MiXCR into one record per CDR3 protein. Of fewer than 550,000 distinct CDR3 sequences listed, about 5% were seen once; the top ten hold 3% to 4%. The V gene is TRBV5-1, the J gene TRBJ2-1; tentatively, D is TRBD2 (6 bases). This receptor was identified in a male donor with ankylosing spondylitis. Material: blood, either unsorted or a sorted T cell fraction (not recorded which). The CDR3 DNA is TGCGCCAGCAGCAAACGGGAGCCCCAGTGGGGTGAGCAGTTCTTC. It codes for CASSKREPQWGEQFF.